Each of the 32 T cell receptor beta chains below was sequenced from the same sample in a study of blood T cells in healthy people across ages. It was with a sample-barcoded 5' primer and a J-beta primer mix that a second PCR of roughly 7 to 11 cycles was run. TCRdb called the 5' RACE reads again in MiXCR, with one record for every CDR3 protein. Here the sample spans about 1.7 million distinct CDR3 sequences, 25% to 30% being singletons. The sequencing input was blood. All receptors derive from a woman in her twenties or thirties in good health.

This clonotype was counted a few times. V is TRBV7-9 and J is TRBJ1-4; tentative D call: TRBD1 (6 bases). Trimming took off 1 base at V and 4 bases at J, with 19 bases between the two ends. CDR3 length: 18 residues. Germline CDR1 SEHNR, CDR2 FQNEAQ (reference sequence). The CDR3 nucleotides read TGTGCCAGCAGCTTAGGGGACACAGGAATAAACGTTAATGAAAAACTGTTTTTT. Its translation: CASSLGDTGINVNEKLFF.

This clonotype was counted a few times. V gene TRBV5-1 combines with J gene TRBJ2-3; 9 bases align to TRBD2. With 0 bases clipped from V and 3 bases from J, the junction kept 5 bases outside the gene matches. Looked up from germline, CDR1 is SGHRS and CDR2 is YFSETQ. This CDR3 comprises 16 residues. The CDR3 DNA reads as TGCGCCAGCAGCTTGGGTGATAGCGGGGGTACAGATACGCAGTATTTT. This sequence encodes CASSLGDSGGTDTQYF.

This chain links TRBV5-5 with TRBJ1-2; a possible D gene is TRBD1 (5 bases). Trimming pared 1 base from V and 4 bases from J, leaving 17 bases between. Looked up from germline, CDR1 is SGHKS and CDR2 is YYEKEE (reference sequence). The CDR3 has 16 amino acids. The CDR3 loop reads CASSLSLGPGGYGYTF. The DNA of the CDR3 is TGTGCCAGCAGCTTGAGTTTAGGCCCCGGGGGCTATGGCTACACCTTC. The complete variable domain, with remaining parts taken from reference TRBV5-5 and TRBJ1-2, reads DAGVTQSPTHLIKTRGQQVTLRCSPISGHKSVSWYQQVLGQGPQFIFQYYEKEERGRGNFPDRFSARQFPNYSSELNVNALLLGDSALYLCASSLSLGPGGYGYTFGSGTRLTVV.

V and J are TRBV29-1 and TRBJ2-3; D possibly matches TRBD1 or TRBD2 (5 bases each). The CDR3 runs to 14 residues. Germline V CDR1 and CDR2: SQVTM, ANQGSEA. Trimming took 1 base from V and 9 from J, leaving 17 bases between them. The CDR3 DNA reads as TGCAGCGTTGAAGGGACTGGGAGTGGGGGAACGCAGTATTTT. It encodes CSVEGTGSGGTQYF.

This clonotype has at least ten counts. CDR3 sequence (DNA): TGTGCCAGCAGCCCCAGACAGTACAATGAGCAGTTCTTC. Encoded protein: CASSPRQYNEQFF. The chain links TRBV7-8 to TRBJ2-1; tentative D call: TRBD1 (5 bases). The V gene's germline CDR1 is SGHVS and CDR2 FQNEAQ. Trimming took off 5 bases at V and 4 bases at J, with 9 bases between the two ends. The CDR3 spans 13 residues.

This clonotype was seen a few times. The V call is TRBV7-9, the J call TRBJ2-2; D gene ambiguous. V lost 8 bases, J lost 7 bases, and 14 bases lay in between. Germline V gene lookup returns CDR1 SEHNR and CDR2 FQNEAQ (reference sequence). The CDR3 runs to 13 residues. CDR3 protein: CASRTTQGGELFF. In nucleotides, the CDR3 is TGTGCCAGCCGGACCACTCAAGGCGGGGAGCTGTTTTTT. Variable domain in full (rest from reference TRBV7-9 and TRBJ2-2): DTGVSQNPRHKITKRGQNVTFRCDPISEHNRLYWYRQTLGQGPEFLTYFQNEAQLEKSRLLSDRFSAERPKGSFSTLEIQRTEQGDSAMYLCASRTTQGGELFFGEGSRLTVL.

The sample holds one count of this clonotype. The chain has TRBV20-1 and TRBJ1-5; 7 positions agree with TRBD1. The V gene end was trimmed by 0 bases and the J gene end by 6 bases; junction bases not matched to a gene: 8. Germline V lookup: CDR1 DFQATT, CDR2 SNEGSKA (reference sequence). The CDR3 sequence is 15 residues long. CDR3 protein: CSAREGTEEGQPQHF. CDR3 nucleotide sequence: TGCAGTGCTAGAGAGGGGACAGAGGAAGGTCAGCCCCAGCATTTT.

The V and J genes are TRBV20-1 and TRBJ2-2; 7 positions match TRBD1. This CDR3 is 13 amino acids long. Germline loops: CDR1 DFQATT, CDR2 SNEGSKA (reference sequence). V shed 6 bases and J 6 bases; nucleotides not matched to a gene: 7. The CDR3 DNA reads TGCAGTGCCAAAGACAGGGCGTCCGGGGAGCTGTTTTTT. Its translation is CSAKDRASGELFF.

This clonotype appeared a few times. J is TRBJ2-1 and V is TRBV7-9, with D possibly being TRBD2 (5 bases). V was trimmed by 5 bases and J by 8 bases, leaving 16 bases between them. CDR3 length: 14 residues. Looked up from germline, CDR1 is SEHNR and CDR2 is FQNEAQ (reference sequence). The CDR3 loop reads CASSPGLIWHEQFF. The DNA of the CDR3 is TGTGCCAGCAGCCCCGGACTCATCTGGCATGAGCAGTTCTTC.

The chain uses TRBV6-6 and TRBJ2-4, with 8 nucleotides matching TRBD1. The end of the DNA is better explained by TRBJ2-7, so the J call may be wrong. CDR1 is MNHNY and CDR2 is SVGAGI in the germline V gene (reference sequence). The CDR3 sequence is 14 residues long. For the CDR3, the DNA is TGTGCCAGCAGACTTCGACAGGGGCGCGACGAGCAGTACTTC. Residues: CASRLRQGRDEQYF.

With respect to this clonotype: The junction shows a germline mismatch at one end, possibly a read error. The chain is built from TRBV4-1 and TRBJ2-1; D is perhaps TRBD2 (6 bases). CDR1 and CDR2 from the germline V gene are MGHRA and YSYEKL. The CDR3 spans 18 residues. The CDR3 protein is CANSQVPVAASSDNEQFF. The CDR3 DNA is TGCGCCAACAGCCAAGTTCCAGTAGCGGCCAGCTCCGACAATGAGCAGTTCTTC.

This clonotype showed up many times. The chain links TRBV6-5 to TRBJ2-5; the match to TRBD1 covers 7 bases. Per the germline V gene, CDR1 is MNHEY and CDR2 is SVGAGI. Trimming at V came to 2 bases and at J to 1 base, leaving 1 base not matched to a gene. This CDR3 has 14 residues. The CDR3 sequence: CASSYDRVQETQYF. The CDR3 nucleotides read TGTGCCAGCAGTTACGACAGGGTCCAAGAGACCCAGTACTTC.

This clonotype was seen at least ten times. The CDR3 DNA is TGTGCCAGCAGCTTGGGGTCCGGCAGCCTAGCCAAAAACATTCAGTACTTC. Residues: CASSLGSGSLAKNIQYF. This chain uses TRBV7-9 with TRBJ2-4; D uncertain. Germline V gene sequence: CDR1 SEHNR, CDR2 FQNEAQ (reference sequence). V lost 3 bases and J lost 0, with 15 bases in between. This CDR3 has 17 amino acids.

The chain couples TRBV5-1 to TRBJ2-7; D ambiguous. The CDR3 length is 14 residues. The germline gives CDR1 SGHRS, CDR2 YFSETQ. V was trimmed by 0 bases and J by 3 bases, leaving 10 bases between them. The CDR3 nucleotides read TGCGCCAGCAGCTTGGCCCCTATCGACTACGAGCAGTACTTC. This sequence encodes CASSLAPIDYEQYF.

The chain couples TRBV20-1 to TRBJ2-7; TRBD1 aligns across 8 bases. Trimming removed 5 bases from V and 4 bases from J; junction bases left unmatched: 13. The CDR3 has 15 residues. Per the germline V gene, CDR1 is DFQATT and CDR2 is SNEGSKA (reference sequence). This CDR3 reads CSAPTAGQGVYEQYF. As DNA, the CDR3 is TGCAGTGCTCCTACAGCCGGACAGGGTGTGTACGAGCAGTACTTC.

In regard to this clonotype: This may arise from a read error, as a much more abundant clone is one base away. This chain connects TRBV29-1 to TRBJ1-2; D ambiguous. Germline CDR1 is SQVTM and CDR2 is ANQGSEA. The CDR3 consists of 11 residues. The CDR3 sequence is CSVVSNYGCTF. The CDR3 nucleotides are TGCAGCGTTGTGTCGAACTATGGCTGCACCTTC. The variable domain in full, completed from reference TRBV29-1 and TRBJ1-2, reads SAVISQKPSRDICQRGTSLTIQCQVDSQVTMMFWYRQQPGQSLTLIATANQGSEATYESGFVIDKFPISRPNLTFSTLTVSNMSPEDSSIYLCSVVSNYGCTFGSGTRLTVV.

This clonotype has just a few counts. The genes are TRBV9 and TRBJ2-5; no reliable D call. The CDR3 spans 15 residues. V lost 4 bases, J lost 5 bases, and 18 bases lay in between. The germline gives CDR1 SGDLS, CDR2 YYNGEE. CDR3 region: CASSSPDWLGETQYF. Written as DNA, the CDR3 is TGTGCCAGCAGCTCCCCTGACTGGCTAGGTGAGACCCAGTACTTC.

The chain carries TRBV7-2 and TRBJ2-1; D is unclear. The CDR3 length is 17 residues. Trimming cost V 1 base and J 1 base, with 14 bases left between them. CDR1 is SGHTA and CDR2 is FQGNSA in the germline V gene. Here the CDR3 reads CASSLVFRTNSYNEQFF. For the CDR3, the DNA is TGTGCCAGCAGCTTAGTTTTTCGGACCAATTCCTACAATGAGCAGTTCTTC. Full variable domain (remainder filled in from reference TRBV7-2 and TRBJ2-1): GAGVSQSPSNKVTEKGKDVELRCDPISGHTALYWYRQSLGQGLEFLIYFQGNSAPDKSGLPSDRFSAERTGGSVSTLTIQRTQQEDSAVYLCASSLVFRTNSYNEQFFGPGTRLTVL.

This chain connects TRBV20-1 to TRBJ2-1; TRBD2 matches 10 bases. CDR3 size: 14 residues. The germline V gene has CDR1 DFQATT and CDR2 SNEGSKA (reference sequence). The V and J ends lost 6 bases and 10 bases, in that order; junction bases with no gene match: 12. The CDR3 loop is CSARGLAGVQEQFF. For the CDR3, the DNA is TGCAGTGCCAGGGGTCTAGCGGGAGTACAGGAGCAGTTCTTC.

This clonotype was observed a handful of times. The V call is TRBV19, the J call TRBJ2-6; D is undetermined. Trimming removed 0 bases from V and 2 bases from J, with 8 bases in between. This CDR3 is 16 amino acids long. Germline values: CDR1 LNHDA, CDR2 SQIVND (reference sequence). As DNA, the CDR3 is TGTGCCAGTAGTATAGAGGCGCAGACTGGGGCCAACGTCCTGACTTTC. Residues: CASSIEAQTGANVLTF. Combining the CDR3 with reference TRBV19 and TRBJ2-6 gives the whole variable domain DGGITQSPKYLFRKEGQNVTLSCEQNLNHDAMYWYRQDPGQGLRLIYYSQIVNDFQKGDIAEGYSVSREKKESFPLTVTSAQKNPTAFYLCASSIEAQTGANVLTFGAGSRLTVL.

V and J are TRBV10-1 and TRBJ2-3; 10 positions agree with TRBD1. Germline values: CDR1 WNHNN, CDR2 SYGVQD (reference sequence). The J segment lost 1 base and the V segment lost 8 bases, leaving 6 bases of the junction unmatched. There are 15 residues in the CDR3. CDR3 protein: CASGGDRGGTDTQYF. In DNA, the CDR3 is TGCGCCAGCGGTGGGGACAGGGGAGGCACAGATACGCAGTATTTT.

This clonotype was found a few times. CDR3 in amino acids: CASSTPDGGNQPQHF. The CDR3 DNA follows: TGTGCCAGCAGTACCCCAGACGGTGGCAATCAGCCCCAGCATTTT. The chain has TRBV6-6 and TRBJ1-5; D is unresolved. CDR1 and CDR2 (germline): MNHNY, SVGAGI (reference sequence). Trimming took off 5 bases at V and 2 bases at J, with 13 bases between the two ends. The CDR3 is made up of 15 amino acids.

This clonotype was observed at least ten times. A much larger clone is a single base away; this may be a read error. V usage is TRBV28 and J usage is TRBJ2-7; no reliable D call. The V end lost 6 bases, the J end lost 7 bases, and 7 bases lay between the germline ends. Germline CDR1 and CDR2: MDHEN and SYDVKM. The length of the CDR3 is 10 residues. The CDR3 coding sequence is TGTGCCAGCAGCCGCCGGGAGCAGTACTTC. Residues: CASSRREQYF. The full variable domain, completed using reference TRBV28 and TRBJ2-7, is DVKVTQSSRYLVKRTGEKVFLECVQDMDHENMFWYRQDPGLGLRLIYFSYDVKMKEKGDIPEGYSVSREKKERFSLILESASTNQTSMYLCASSRREQYFGPGTRLTVT.

This clonotype was seen only a few times. The chain carries TRBV5-5 and TRBJ2-2; 7 bases are shared with TRBD2. V shed 0 bases and J 4 bases; nucleotides not matched to a gene: 3. The CDR3 has 15 amino acids. From germline, CDR1 is SGHKS and CDR2 YYEKEE (reference sequence). In DNA form, the CDR3 reads TGTGCCAGCAGCTTGGCGGGGGGTACCACCGGGGAGCTGTTTTTT. Protein: CASSLAGGTTGELFF.

The chain has TRBV7-9 and TRBJ2-1; 8 bases map to TRBD2. Germline loops: CDR1 SEHNR, CDR2 FQNEAQ (reference sequence). This CDR3 is built from 18 residues. Germline trimming cut 5 bases from V and 7 bases from J; bases unmatched to any gene: 19. The CDR3 DNA follows: TGTGCCAGCAGCCCCCTGGGAGGCGGGAGGACCCTAGGAAATGAGCAGTTCTTC. Translating gives CASSPLGGGRTLGNEQFF. The whole variable domain, filled in from reference TRBV7-9 and TRBJ2-1, reads DTGVSQNPRHKITKRGQNVTFRCDPISEHNRLYWYRQTLGQGPEFLTYFQNEAQLEKSRLLSDRFSAERPKGSFSTLEIQRTEQGDSAMYLCASSPLGGGRTLGNEQFFGPGTRLTVL.

This clonotype has a handful of counts. V and J are TRBV20-1 and TRBJ2-1; 10 nucleotides line up with TRBD2. The length of the CDR3 is 17 residues. J was trimmed by 7 bases and V by 0 bases; bases with no gene match: 12. Per the germline V gene, CDR1 is DFQATT and CDR2 is SNEGSKA (reference sequence). The CDR3 here is CSARDLLLAGELNEQFF. The DNA of the CDR3 is TGCAGTGCTAGAGATCTTTTGCTAGCGGGAGAATTAAATGAGCAGTTCTTC.

This clonotype showed up many times. This chain links TRBV5-6 with TRBJ2-1; possible D gene TRBD2, 6 bases. V was shortened by 4 bases and J by 10 bases, with 21 bases between the two germline ends. This CDR3 is built from 15 residues. In germline, CDR1 is SGHDT, CDR2 YYEEEE. The CDR3: CASSPGGLITGEQFF. The CDR3 nucleotides read TGTGCCAGCAGCCCCGGGGGTCTGATTACTGGGGAGCAGTTCTTC.

The J gene is TRBJ1-1, the V gene TRBV9, with D perhaps TRBD1 (6 bases). Trimming removed 0 bases from V and 8 bases from J, with 11 bases in between. This CDR3 contains 13 residues. CDR1 SGDLS and CDR2 YYNGEE come from the germline V gene. The CDR3 spells CASSVGGQIEAFF. In DNA, the CDR3 is TGTGCCAGCAGCGTAGGAGGACAGATCGAAGCTTTCTTT.

This clonotype was detected only a few times. CDR3 DNA sequence: TGCGCCAGCAGTGAGTGGCGACTAGCGGGGGGTCGCACAGATACGCAGTATTTT. This codes for CASSEWRLAGGRTDTQYF. This chain uses TRBV10-2 with TRBJ2-3, with 13 bases aligning to TRBD2. J gave up 1 base and V 1 base, and 5 bases lay outside the gene matches. The CDR3 spans 18 residues. The V gene's germline CDR1 is WSHSY and CDR2 SAAADI.

The chain couples TRBV20-1 to TRBJ2-7; 9 bases line up with TRBD1. Germline V gives CDR1 DFQATT, CDR2 SNEGSKA (reference sequence). This CDR3 comprises 14 residues. V lost 6 bases, J lost 0 bases, and 6 bases stayed unmatched. CDR3 nucleotides: TGCAGTGCGGGGACAGGGCTCAGCTCCTACGAGCAGTACTTC. Protein product: CSAGTGLSSYEQYF.

For this clonotype: The junction departs from the called germline gene at one end, perhaps through a read error. In nucleotides, the CDR3 is TGTGCCAGCAGCCTCGGACTAGCGGGGTACAATGGGCAGTTCTTC. This translates into CASSLGLAGYNGQFF. V usage is TRBV7-3 and J usage is TRBJ2-1; TRBD2 agrees at 12 bases. Germline values: CDR1 SGHTA, CDR2 FQGTGA. The CDR3 runs to 15 residues.

This clonotype was observed at least ten times. V usage is TRBV5-4 and J usage is TRBJ1-6, with 8 nucleotides matching TRBD1. The CDR3 covers 14 residues. V lost 4 bases to trimming and J lost 6 bases; unmatched junction nucleotides: 3. Germline V lookup: CDR1 SGHNT, CDR2 YYREEE (reference sequence). The CDR3 reads CASSRQGINSPLHF. CDR3 bases: TGTGCCAGCAGCCGACAGGGGATTAATTCACCCCTCCACTTT. The whole variable domain, remainder taken from reference TRBV5-4 and TRBJ1-6, is ETGVTQSPTHLIKTRGQQVTLRCSSQSGHNTVSWYQQALGQGPQFIFQYYREEENGRGNFPPRFSGLQFPNYSSELNVNALELDDSALYLCASSRQGINSPLHFGNGTRLTVT.